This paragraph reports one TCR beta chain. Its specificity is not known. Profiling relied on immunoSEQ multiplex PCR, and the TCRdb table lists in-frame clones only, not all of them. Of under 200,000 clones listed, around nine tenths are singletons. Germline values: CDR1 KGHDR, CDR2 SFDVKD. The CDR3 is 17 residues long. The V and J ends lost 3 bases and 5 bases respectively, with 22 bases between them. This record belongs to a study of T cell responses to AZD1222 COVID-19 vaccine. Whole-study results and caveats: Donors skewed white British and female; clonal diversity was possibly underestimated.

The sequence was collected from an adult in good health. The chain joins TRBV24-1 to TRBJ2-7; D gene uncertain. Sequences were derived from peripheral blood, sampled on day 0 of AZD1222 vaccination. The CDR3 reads CATSDPIPTIFGDEQYF. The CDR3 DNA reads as TGTGCCACCAGTGATCCTATACCTACCATCTTCGGCGACGAGCAGTACTTC.